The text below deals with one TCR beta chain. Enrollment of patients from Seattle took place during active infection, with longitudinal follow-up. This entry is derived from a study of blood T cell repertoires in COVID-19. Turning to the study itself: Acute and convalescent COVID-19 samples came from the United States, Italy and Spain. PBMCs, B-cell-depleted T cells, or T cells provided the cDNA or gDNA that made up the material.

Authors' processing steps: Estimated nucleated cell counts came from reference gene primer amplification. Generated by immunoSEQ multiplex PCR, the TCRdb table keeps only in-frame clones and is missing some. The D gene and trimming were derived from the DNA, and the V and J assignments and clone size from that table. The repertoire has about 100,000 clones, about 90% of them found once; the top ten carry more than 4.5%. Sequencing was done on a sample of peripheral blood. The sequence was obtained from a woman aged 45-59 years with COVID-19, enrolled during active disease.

Written as DNA, the CDR3 is TGTGCCACCAGTGATTTGGCTGCGAGCTCCTACAATGAGCAGTTCTTC. Protein product: CATSDLAASSYNEQFF. J is TRBJ2-1 and V is TRBV24-1, with D uncertain. Between the trimmed V and J ends, which lost 0 bases and 0 bases, there was a span of 8 bases. Germline CDR1 is KGHDR and CDR2 is SFDVKD. The CDR3 spans 16 residues.